This TCR beta chain was documented in a study of tumor and adjacent non-tumor tissue in lung cancer. No cell sorting was done before RNA was extracted from the tissue. This clonotype appeared a few times. CDR3 length: 13 residues. Germline CDR1 is SQVTM and CDR2 is ANQGSEA. A modified ARM-PCR protocol with three rounds of nested PCR amplified TCRbeta. TCRdb reanalysed the multiplex PCR reads using MiXCR and keeps one entry per CDR3 protein. The data hold 71,000 or so distinct CDR3 sequences, with over 75% observed a single time. This chain uses TRBV29-1 with TRBJ2-3; 7 bases agree with TRBD2. The receptor was derived from a woman in her forties or fifties with non-small cell lung cancer. Sequenced: lung tumor tissue. The CDR3 here is CCSASGNLGTQYF. The CDR3 bases are TGCTGTTCAGCCAGCGGGAACCTCGGTACGCAGTATTTT.